The entry that follows covers one TCR beta chain sequence. This entry is derived from a study of T cell changes during pregnancy in multiple sclerosis. The germline V gene encodes CDR1 MGHRA and CDR2 YSYEKL. The length of the CDR3 is 15 residues. The ends lost 3 bases at V and 4 bases at J; junction bases unmatched: 6. The protocol was immunoSEQ multiplex PCR, while the TCRdb copy is restricted to in-frame clones and leaves out a portion. The profile covers 35,000 to 45,000 clones, with over 85% appearing a single time and approximately 5.1% taken by the ten largest. The chain recombines TRBV4-1 with TRBJ2-7; 10 nucleotides agree with TRBD1. The specimen was peripheral blood, collected in the third trimester of pregnancy. The receptor was isolated from a female donor in good health, enrolled as a control in a pregnancy study. CDR3 bases: TGCGCCAGCAGCCAGGGACAGGGGACGGGGTACGAGCAGTACTTC. Amino acids: CASSQGQGTGYEQYF.